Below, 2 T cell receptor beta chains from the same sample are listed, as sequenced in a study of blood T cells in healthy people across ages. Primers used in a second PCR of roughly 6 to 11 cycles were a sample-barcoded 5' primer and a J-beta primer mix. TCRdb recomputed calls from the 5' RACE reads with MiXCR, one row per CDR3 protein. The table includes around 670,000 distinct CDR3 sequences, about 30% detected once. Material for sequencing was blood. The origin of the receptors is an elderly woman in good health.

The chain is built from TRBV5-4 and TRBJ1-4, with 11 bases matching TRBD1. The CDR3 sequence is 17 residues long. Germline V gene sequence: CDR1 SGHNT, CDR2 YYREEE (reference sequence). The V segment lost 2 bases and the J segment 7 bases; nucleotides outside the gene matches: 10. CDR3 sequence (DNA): TGTGCCAGCAGCTTACAGCCTTTGGGACAGGGGGGTGAAAAACTGTTTTTT. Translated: CASSLQPLGQGGEKLFF.

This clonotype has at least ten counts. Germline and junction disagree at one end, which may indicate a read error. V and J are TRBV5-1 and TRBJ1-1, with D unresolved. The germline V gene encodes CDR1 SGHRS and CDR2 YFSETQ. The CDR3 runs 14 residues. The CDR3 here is CASSLGGRGTEAFF. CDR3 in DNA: TGTGCCAGCAGTTTAGGAGGGAGAGGAACTGAAGCTTTCTTT.